Listed below are T cell receptor beta chains from one sample, sequenced in a study of T-cell memory formation after mild COVID-19. From the 5' RACE reads, TCRdb called clonotypes with MiXCR, one entry per CDR3 protein. The sample includes more than 350,000 distinct CDR3 sequences, under 25% of them seen just once. Sequenced: PBMCs or a T cell subset sorted from them (not recorded which). The receptor set was obtained from an adult woman who had mild COVID-19 (a few samples of this study predate the infection). Cell type and time point are not known. CDR3s include the opening cysteine and the closing phenylalanine or tryptophan. The order of the fields is clone size, J gene, V gene, D gene, CDR3 DNA, CDR3 protein. D genes are given only for firm matches. Size is omitted from some rows. Given values are once, few, many or a class for expanded clones.

>few|TRBJ2-7|TRBV5-1|-
TGCGCCAGCAGCTTGGGTGAGGGGGTCCAGGACGAGCAGTACTTC
CASSLGEGVQDEQYF
>few|TRBJ2-1|TRBV11-2|-
TGTGCCAGCAGCTTAGCGGCGGGACCGTACAATGAGCAGTTCTTC
CASSLAAGPYNEQFF
>few|TRBJ2-2|TRBV25-1|-
TGTGCCAGCAGTGAATTTCGAGGCTCCACCGGGGAGCTGTTTTTT
CASSEFRGSTGELFF
>many|TRBJ1-5|TRBV24-1|-
TGTGCCACCAGTGATTCGGGCAGGGGACACAATCAGCCCCAGCATTTT
CATSDSGRGHNQPQHF
>few|TRBJ2-2|TRBV10-2|TRBD1
TGCGCCAGCAGTGACCTCTCCGGACAGGGTGTCGGGGAGCTGTTTTTT
CASSDLSGQGVGELFF
>few|TRBJ2-7|TRBV2|-
TGTGCCAGCAGTGGCCAAATGGCGGAGCAGTACTTC
CASSGQMAEQYF
>few|TRBJ2-1|TRBV12-3/TRBV12-4|-
TGTGCCAGCAGCTTTTCCAGTCCCACCAATGAGCAGTTCTTC
CASSFSSPTNEQFF
>-|TRBJ2-5|TRBV14|-
TGTGCCAGCAGACCTAGTACAGGGATTTGGGGGACCCAGTACTTC
CASRPSTGIWGTQYF
>-|TRBJ2-1|TRBV7-6|-
TGTGCCAGCAGCCGGTTTAGAGGGACAAGCTCCTACAATGAGCAGTTCTTC
CASSRFRGTSSYNEQFF
>few|TRBJ2-1|TRBV19|TRBD2
TGTGCCAGTAGTGCCATACTAGCGGGGCTCTACAATGAGCAGTTCTTC
CASSAILAGLYNEQFF
>-|TRBJ1-1|TRBV7-9|-
TGTGCCAGCGATAAGCTGATAGGGATGAACACTGAAGCTTTCTTT
CASDKLIGMNTEAFF
>-|TRBJ2-7|TRBV18|TRBD2
TGTGCCACCTCCACCGGGACTAGGGGCAACGAGCAGTACTTC
CATSTGTRGNEQYF
>many|TRBJ1-1|TRBV10-3|-
TGTGCCATCAGGGACAGTATGAACACTGAAGCTTTCTTT
CAIRDSMNTEAFF
>-|TRBJ2-3|TRBV14|TRBD2
TGTGCCAGCAGCTTCCTGACTAGCCAAACAGATACGCAGTATTTT
CASSFLTSQTDTQYF
>-|TRBJ1-6|TRBV7-9|-
TGTGCCAGCAGCCACTGGGCAGGGGACGAATTCGCCCTCCACTTT
CASSHWAGDEFALHF
>-|TRBJ2-1|TRBV6-4|-
TGTGCCAGCAGACTAGTTTACAATGAGCAGTTCTTC
CASRLVYNEQFF
>-|TRBJ2-5|TRBV9|-
TGTGCCAGCAGCGTAGGTAATAGCAGGGAGACCCAGTACTTC
CASSVGNSRETQYF
>-|TRBJ2-7|TRBV18|TRBD2
TGTGCCAGCTCACCACCCCTAAGCGGGAGAGGGTACGAGCAGTACTTC
CASSPPLSGRGYEQYF
>few|TRBJ2-7|TRBV7-9|-
TGTGCCAGCAGCTTTACGGACGAGCAGTACTTC
CASSFTDEQYF
>few|TRBJ2-3|TRBV12-3/TRBV12-4|-
TGTGCCAGCAGCCCGGGGGGCGCGGGAGAGGAAGATACGCAGTATTTT
CASSPGGAGEEDTQYF
>-|TRBJ2-6|TRBV3-1|-
TGTGCCAGCAGCCAAGATTTCCCTGGGGCCAACGTCCTGACTTTC
CASSQDFPGANVLTF
>few|TRBJ2-7|TRBV5-1|TRBD1
TGCGCCAGCAGCTTAGCAGGGGGCATCAACGAGCAGTACTTC
CASSLAGGINEQYF
>few|TRBJ2-2|TRBV7-2|-
TGTGCCAGCAGCTTAATGATCGGGGAGCTGTTTTTT
CASSLMIGELFF
>few|TRBJ2-3|TRBV12-3/TRBV12-4|TRBD1
TGTGCCAGCAGAGACGGACAGGCCAGCACAGATACGCAGTATTTT
CASRDGQASTDTQYF
>-|TRBJ1-2|TRBV3-1|-
TGTGCCAGCAGCCAAGCAATCGGGCAAGGCTACACCTTC
CASSQAIGQGYTF
>-|TRBJ2-7|TRBV10-3|TRBD1
TGTGCCATCAGTGAGGAAGACAGGGCCCACTACGAGCAGTACTTC
CAISEEDRAHYEQYF
>few|TRBJ2-3|TRBV23-1|-
TGCGCCAGGGCCACAGATACGCAGTATTTT
CARATDTQYF
>few|TRBJ2-7|TRBV30|-
TGTGCCTGGAGCCTCACGGGAGAGCAGTACTTC
CAWSLTGEQYF
>many|TRBJ2-3|TRBV25-1|-
TGTGCCAGCGGGGAGGCTAGTAACACAGATACGCAGTATTTT
CASGEASNTDTQYF
>-|TRBJ2-1|TRBV20-1|-
TGCAGTTTGGGAGCTTTCAATGAGCAGTTCTTC
CSLGAFNEQFF
>few|TRBJ1-5|TRBV7-2|-
TGTGCCAGCAGCTCCCAAGATCAGCCCCAGCATTTT
CASSSQDQPQHF
>many|TRBJ1-1|TRBV6-5|-
TGTGCCAGCTGGCTGAACACTGAAGCTTTCTTT
CASWLNTEAFF
>-|TRBJ2-3|TRBV12-3/TRBV12-4|-
TGTGCCAGCAGTTTAGGGGACTGGCGGGATACGCAGTATTTT
CASSLGDWRDTQYF
>-|TRBJ2-2|TRBV6-2/TRBV6-3|TRBD2
TGTGCCAGCAGTTCCGCCCGCAGCGGGAGGAATTTCGGGGAGCTGTTTTTT
CASSSARSGRNFGELFF
>-|TRBJ1-5|TRBV2|-
TGTGCCAGCACCCTAAGCGGGGGGAAAGGTCAGCCCCAGCATTTT
CASTLSGGKGQPQHF
>-|TRBJ1-4|TRBV5-1|-
TGCGCCAGCAGCACATCAGGGGACTCCACCGAAAAACTGTTTTTT
CASSTSGDSTEKLFF
>-|TRBJ2-5|TRBV21-1|-
TGTGCCAGCAGCAGGGCCCCGGAGAGGGGCCGGACGCAAGAGACCCAGTACTTC
CASSRAPERGRTQETQYF
>-|TRBJ2-3|TRBV7-2|TRBD2
TGTGCCAGCAGCTCCTGGACTAGCGGGGGGATTGTAGATACGCAGTATTTT
CASSSWTSGGIVDTQYF
>-|TRBJ2-5|TRBV3-2|-
TGTGCCAGCAGCCCCCCCGGGACAGCCTTACAAGAGACCCAGTACTTC
CASSPPGTALQETQYF
>-|TRBJ2-1|TRBV7-2|TRBD1
TGTGCCAGCAGCTTCGGACAGGGTTTCCATGAGCAGTTCTTC
CASSFGQGFHEQFF
>many|TRBJ1-1|TRBV12-5|-
TGTGCTAGTCGCCGGGGACCGGGTCTGAACACTGAAGCTTTCTTT
CASRRGPGLNTEAFF
>few|TRBJ2-1|TRBV7-8|TRBD2
TGTGCCAGCAGCTTTCGGACTAGACTAGCGGATGAGCAGTTCTTC
CASSFRTRLADEQFF
>-|TRBJ2-6|TRBV2|-
TGTGCCAGCAGTGAGGCTCCCTTGTCGTTTAAGCGACCAGGGAAAGCCAACGTCCTGACTTTC
CASSEAPLSFKRPGKANVLTF
>-|TRBJ1-3|TRBV12-3/TRBV12-4|-
TGTGCCAGCAGTTTAGGATCCGGAAACACCATATATTTT
CASSLGSGNTIYF
>-|TRBJ1-5|TRBV20-1|TRBD1
TGCAGTGCGAGCTCTATGGACAGGGTAGAGAAGCCCCAGCATTTT
CSASSMDRVEKPQHF
>-|TRBJ2-4|TRBV7-9|-
TGTGCCAGCAGCTACACTCTGACTGAAAACATTCAGTACTTC
CASSYTLTENIQYF
>-|TRBJ2-4|TRBV18|TRBD1
TGTGCCAGCTCGGGGACAGTAAACATTCAGTACTTC
CASSGTVNIQYF
>few|TRBJ1-1|TRBV5-1|TRBD1
TGCGCCAGCAGCACCAACAGGGGTCTTGAAGCTTTCTTT
CASSTNRGLEAFF
>many|TRBJ2-2|TRBV5-5|-
TGTGCCAGCAGCGGGACCGGGACGAACACCGGGGAGCTGTTTTTT
CASSGTGTNTGELFF
>few|TRBJ1-2|TRBV2|-
TGTGCCAGCAGGGCAACAGTCCCCTATGGCTACACCTTC
CASRATVPYGYTF
>few|TRBJ2-7|TRBV19|-
TGTGCCAGTAGTATAGCTACTTCTTTGCTGCACTCCTACGAGCAGTACTTC
CASSIATSLLHSYEQYF
>few|TRBJ2-3|TRBV4-2|-
TGTGCCAGCAGCCAAGAACCCCTAGCACTGGATACGCAGTATTTT
CASSQEPLALDTQYF
>few|TRBJ2-4|TRBV9|TRBD1
TGTGCCAGCAGTATGGGACAGGAGGGAGGAGTTCAGTACTTC
CASSMGQEGGVQYF
>many|TRBJ1-5|TRBV28|TRBD1
TGTGCCAGCAGACAGGGGAGCAATCAGCCCCAGCATTTT
CASRQGSNQPQHF
>few|TRBJ1-6|TRBV20-1|-
TGCAGTGCTAGATTCCCAATGGGCAGCCCGTCACCCCTCCACTTT
CSARFPMGSPSPLHF
>-|TRBJ1-3|TRBV12-3/TRBV12-4|-
TGTGCCAGCAGCTCGGGACATCCCGGAAACACCATATATTTT
CASSSGHPGNTIYF
>-|TRBJ2-1|TRBV11-2|-
TGTGCCAGCAGCTTTGGGCCAGGAACCTACAATGAGCAGTTCTTC
CASSFGPGTYNEQFF
>-|TRBJ1-5|TRBV6-2/TRBV6-3|-
TGTGCCAGCAGTCATCTGACAGAGAATCAGCCCCAGCATTTT
CASSHLTENQPQHF
>few|TRBJ2-1|TRBV9|TRBD2
TGTGCCAGCAGCGTAGTTGCGGGGGGTGCCTACAATGAGCAGTTCTTC
CASSVVAGGAYNEQFF